This T cell receptor (beta chain) was captured in a study of T-cell reconstitution after alpha-beta-depleted transplantation in children. Concerning this clonotype itself: Its antigen remains unknown.

The CDR3 extends over 16 amino acids. Trimming cost V 5 bases and J 4 bases, with 18 bases left between them. Germline CDR1 is SGHTA and CDR2 is FQGNSA. Findings and limits, study-wide: The origin of alpha-beta T cells about two months after transplant was reportedly several hundred expanded graft clones. Certain patients had high TCRbeta diversity at day 60, and it came from recipient T cells and thymic progenitors that survived.

Unique molecular identifiers were incorporated when the TCRbeta library was constructed. Via MiXCR, TCRdb re-called the PCR reads, giving one row per CDR3 protein. This sample has approximately 490,000 distinct CDR3 sequences; more than 9% occur once, and the top ten carry 2% to 2.5%. Here the sequenced sample was PBMCs, taken before TCRalphabeta/CD19-depleted stem cell transplant. The TCR was taken from a child younger than 10 with inherited bone marrow failure, due to receive a stem cell transplant. The chain is built from TRBV7-2 and TRBJ2-1; D perhaps matches TRBD2 (7 bases). CDR3 sequence: CASSTRRGGGYNEQFF. DNA of the CDR3: TGTGCCAGCAGCACCCGGAGGGGGGGCGGATACAATGAGCAGTTCTTC.